The T cell receptor (beta chain) described here comes from a study of T cell responses to AZD1222 COVID-19 vaccine. Generated by immunoSEQ multiplex PCR, the TCRdb table keeps only in-frame clones and is missing some. The sample includes under 150,000 clones, approximately 90% seen only once; the top ten take 11%. The V and J ends lost 3 bases and 4 bases respectively, with 15 bases between them. The germline gives CDR1 SGHNT, CDR2 YENEEA. The CDR3 totals 15 residues. The rearrangement links TRBV11-3 to TRBJ1-1, with TRBD1 as a possible D gene (6 bases). The TCR originated in an adult in good health. Sample: peripheral blood, taken on day 0 of MenACWY control vaccination. CDR3 sequence reads: CASSFRGPGGTEAFF. In DNA form, the CDR3 reads TGTGCCAGCAGCTTCAGGGGCCCTGGTGGCACTGAAGCTTTCTTT. Supplemented by reference TRBV11-3 and TRBJ1-1, the full variable domain reads EAGVVQSPRYKIIEKKQPVAFWCNPISGHNTLYWYLQNLGQGPELLIRYENEEAVDDSQLPKDRFSAERLKGVDSTLKIQPAELGDSAVYLCASSFRGPGGTEAFFGQGTRLTVV.